This T cell receptor beta chain was recorded in a study of cytomegalovirus exposure and HLA in healthy donors. Study-wide context: The roughly 700 first-cohort repertoires shared a platform with the approximately 110 validation repertoires, as reported in a later analysis.

Study-level findings and limits: With high specificity and sensitivity, the classifier reportedly diagnosed cytomegalovirus status. The study designated fewer than 200 TCR beta chains cytomegalovirus-associated.

With V trimmed by 1 base and J by 2 bases, 4 bases remained unmatched. The CDR3 runs 15 residues. Germline V CDR1 and CDR2: MNHEY, SVGAGI. Sequenced by immunoSEQ multiplex PCR; TCRdb stores in-frame clones only, minus some. The sample yields under 70,000 clones, about 89% seen once. About this clone itself: Its antigen is as yet unknown.

This clonotype was sampled from a woman younger than 35 in good health and CMV-seronegative. The chain has TRBV6-5 and TRBJ2-5; TRBD2 aligns across 7 bases. What was sequenced was PBMCs. The CDR3 sequence is CASSYLGEGQETQYF. The CDR3 DNA follows: TGTGCCAGCAGTTACTTGGGGGAGGGACAAGAGACCCAGTACTTC.